This T cell receptor beta chain was identified in a study of cytomegalovirus exposure and HLA in healthy donors. V dropped 9 bases and J dropped 7 bases, with 19 bases sitting between them. The germline V gene encodes CDR1 SNHLY and CDR2 FYNNEI. This CDR3 is built from 13 residues. Using immunoSEQ multiplex PCR, the repertoire was profiled, and TCRdb retains in-frame clones only, with some absent. The profile shows some 150,000 clones, more than 80% of them singletons. Sequenced sample: PBMCs. The chain has TRBV2 and TRBJ2-7, with a tentative D call TRBD1 (6 bases). The receptor comes from a woman aged 25 to 39 in good health and CMV-seropositive. In DNA form, the CDR3 reads TGTGCCAGTTCCTATGTGGGGGCTGGAGAGCAGTACTTC. Its translation is CASSYVGAGEQYF.